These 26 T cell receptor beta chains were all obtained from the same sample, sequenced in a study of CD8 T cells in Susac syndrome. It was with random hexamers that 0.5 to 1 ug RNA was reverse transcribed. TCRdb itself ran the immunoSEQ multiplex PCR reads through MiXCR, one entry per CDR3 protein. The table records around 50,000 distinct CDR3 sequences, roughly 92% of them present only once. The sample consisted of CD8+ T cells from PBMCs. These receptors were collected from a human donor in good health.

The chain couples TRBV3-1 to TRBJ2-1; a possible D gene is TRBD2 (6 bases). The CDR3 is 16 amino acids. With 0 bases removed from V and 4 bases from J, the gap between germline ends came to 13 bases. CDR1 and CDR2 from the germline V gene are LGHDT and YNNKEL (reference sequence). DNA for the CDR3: TGTGCCAGCAGCCAAGATTCGGGAGTTGTATACAATGAGCAGTTCTTC. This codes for CASSQDSGVVYNEQFF.

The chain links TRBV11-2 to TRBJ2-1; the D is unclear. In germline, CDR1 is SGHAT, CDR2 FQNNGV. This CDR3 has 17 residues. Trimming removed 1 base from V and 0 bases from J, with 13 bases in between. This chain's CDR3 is CASSLVGWFGSYNEQFF. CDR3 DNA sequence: TGTGCCAGCAGCTTAGTTGGCTGGTTTGGCTCCTACAATGAGCAGTTCTTC. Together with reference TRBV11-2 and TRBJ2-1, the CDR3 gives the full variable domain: EAGVAQSPRYKIIEKRQSVAFWCNPISGHATLYWYQQILGQGPKLLIQFQNNGVVDDSQLPKDRFSAERLKGVDSTLKIQPAKLEDSAVYLCASSLVGWFGSYNEQFFGPGTRLTVL.

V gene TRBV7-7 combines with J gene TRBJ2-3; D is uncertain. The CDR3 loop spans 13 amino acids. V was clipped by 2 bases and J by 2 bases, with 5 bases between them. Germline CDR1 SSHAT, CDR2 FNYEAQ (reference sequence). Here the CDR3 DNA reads TGTGCCAGCAGCTTACAACTCACAGATACGCAGTATTTT. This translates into CASSLQLTDTQYF. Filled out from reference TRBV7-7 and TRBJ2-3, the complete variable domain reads GAGVSQSPRYKVTKRGQDVTLRCDPISSHATLYWYQQALGQGPEFLTYFNYEAQPDKSGLPSDRFSAERPEGSISTLTIQRTEQRDSAMYRCASSLQLTDTQYFGPGTRLTVL.

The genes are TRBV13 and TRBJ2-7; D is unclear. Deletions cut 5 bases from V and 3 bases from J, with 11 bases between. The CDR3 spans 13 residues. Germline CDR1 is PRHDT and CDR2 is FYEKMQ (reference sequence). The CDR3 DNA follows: TGTGCCAGCAGCCCCGAGAACGGCTACGAGCAGTACTTC. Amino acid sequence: CASSPENGYEQYF.

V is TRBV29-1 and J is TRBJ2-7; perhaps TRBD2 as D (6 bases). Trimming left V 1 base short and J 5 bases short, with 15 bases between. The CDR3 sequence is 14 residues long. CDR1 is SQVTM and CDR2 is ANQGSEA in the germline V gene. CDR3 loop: CSVEGRGHPHEQYF. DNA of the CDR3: TGCAGCGTTGAAGGGAGGGGCCACCCCCACGAGCAGTACTTC.

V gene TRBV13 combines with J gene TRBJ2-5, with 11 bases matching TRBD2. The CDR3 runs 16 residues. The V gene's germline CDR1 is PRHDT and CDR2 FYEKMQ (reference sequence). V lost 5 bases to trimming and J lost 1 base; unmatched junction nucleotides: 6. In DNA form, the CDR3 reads TGTGCCAGCAGCCGTCTTAGCGGGAGGGCCCAAGAGACCCAGTACTTC. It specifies CASSRLSGRAQETQYF.

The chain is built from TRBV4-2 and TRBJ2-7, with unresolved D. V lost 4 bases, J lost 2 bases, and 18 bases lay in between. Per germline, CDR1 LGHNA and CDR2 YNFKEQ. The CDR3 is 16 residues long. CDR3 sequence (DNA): TGTGCCAGCAGCCCCCGGTCCATGACGGAACCCTACGAGCAGTACTTC. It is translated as CASSPRSMTEPYEQYF.

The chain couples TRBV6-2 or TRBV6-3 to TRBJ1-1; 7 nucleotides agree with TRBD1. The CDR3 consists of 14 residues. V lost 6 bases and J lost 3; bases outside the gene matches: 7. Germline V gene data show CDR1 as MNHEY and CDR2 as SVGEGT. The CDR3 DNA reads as TGTGCCAGCAGGTCGACAGGGACGGACACTGAAGCTTTCTTT. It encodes CASRSTGTDTEAFF.

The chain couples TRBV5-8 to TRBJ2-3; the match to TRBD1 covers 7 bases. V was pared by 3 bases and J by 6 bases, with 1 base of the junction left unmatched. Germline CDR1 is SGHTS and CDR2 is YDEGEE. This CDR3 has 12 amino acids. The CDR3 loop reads CASSSRGDTQYF. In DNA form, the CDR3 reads TGTGCCAGCAGCTCCAGGGGGGATACGCAGTATTTT.

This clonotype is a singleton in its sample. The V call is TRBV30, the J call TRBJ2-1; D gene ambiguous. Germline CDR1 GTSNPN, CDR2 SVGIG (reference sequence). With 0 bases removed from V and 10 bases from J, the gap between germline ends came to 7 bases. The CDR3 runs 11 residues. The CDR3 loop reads CAWSVGVEQFF. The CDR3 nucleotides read TGTGCCTGGAGTGTAGGCGTGGAGCAGTTCTTC. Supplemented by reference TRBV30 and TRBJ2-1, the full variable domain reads SQTIHQWPATLVQPVGSPLSLECTVEGTSNPNLYWYRQAAGRGLQLLFYSVGIGQISSEVPQNLSASRPQDRQFILSSKKLLLSDSGFYLCAWSVGVEQFFGPGTRLTVL.

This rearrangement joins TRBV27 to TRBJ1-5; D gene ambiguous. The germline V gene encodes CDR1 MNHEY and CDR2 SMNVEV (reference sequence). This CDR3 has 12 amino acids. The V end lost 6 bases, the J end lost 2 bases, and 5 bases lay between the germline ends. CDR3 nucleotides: TGTGCCAGCAGCCTAGGCAATCAGCCCCAGCATTTT. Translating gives CASSLGNQPQHF.

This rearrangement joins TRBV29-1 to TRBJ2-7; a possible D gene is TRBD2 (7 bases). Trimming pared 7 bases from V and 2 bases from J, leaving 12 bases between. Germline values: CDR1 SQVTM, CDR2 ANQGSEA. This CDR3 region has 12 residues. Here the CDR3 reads CSAGGGTYEQYF. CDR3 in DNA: TGCAGCGCGGGGGGCGGAACCTACGAGCAGTACTTC.

CDR3 DNA sequence: TGTGCCAGCAGCTTAGCCCTAGGGGGGAGTAATACCCACAATGAGCAGTTCTTC. Translation: CASSLALGGSNTHNEQFF. This chain links TRBV7-8 with TRBJ2-1; D may correspond to TRBD1 or TRBD2 (6 bases each). CDR3 size: 18 residues. Trimming shortened V by 0 bases and J by 5 bases, and 20 bases separated the two germline ends. Germline V gene lookup returns CDR1 SGHVS and CDR2 FQNEAQ.

The CDR3 DNA is TGTGCCAGCAGTTACTCGAGTGGGCCCGGGGAGCTGTTTTTT. Its protein product is CASSYSSGPGELFF. V and J are TRBV6-5 and TRBJ2-2; D remains ambiguous. CDR3 length equals 14 residues. With 0 bases removed from V and 6 bases from J, the gap between germline ends came to 8 bases. Germline-derived CDR1 and CDR2 are MNHEY and SVGAGI.

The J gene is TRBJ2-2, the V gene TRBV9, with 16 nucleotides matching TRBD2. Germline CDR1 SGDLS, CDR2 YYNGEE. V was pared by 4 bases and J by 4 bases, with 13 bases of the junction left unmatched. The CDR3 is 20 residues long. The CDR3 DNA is TGTGCCAGCAGCACCCCAGAGGGGACTAGCGGGAGGGCCGGCACCGGGGAGCTGTTTTTT. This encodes CASSTPEGTSGRAGTGELFF.

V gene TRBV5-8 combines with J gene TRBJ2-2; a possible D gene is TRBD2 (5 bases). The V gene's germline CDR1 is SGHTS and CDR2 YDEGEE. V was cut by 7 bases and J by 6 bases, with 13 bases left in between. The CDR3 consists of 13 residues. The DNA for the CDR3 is TGTGCCAGCCGAAAGGGAGAGGCCGGGGAGCTGTTTTTT. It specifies CASRKGEAGELFF.

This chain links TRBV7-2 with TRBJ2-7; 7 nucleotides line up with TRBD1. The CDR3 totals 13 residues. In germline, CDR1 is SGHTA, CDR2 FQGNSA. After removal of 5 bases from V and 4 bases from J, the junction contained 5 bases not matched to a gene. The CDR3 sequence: CASSPGTVYEQYF. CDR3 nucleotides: TGTGCCAGCAGCCCTGGGACAGTATACGAGCAGTACTTC. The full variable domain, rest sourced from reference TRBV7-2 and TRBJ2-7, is GAGVSQSPSNKVTEKGKDVELRCDPISGHTALYWYRQSLGQGLEFLIYFQGNSAPDKSGLPSDRFSAERTGGSVSTLTIQRTQQEDSAVYLCASSPGTVYEQYFGPGTRLTVT.

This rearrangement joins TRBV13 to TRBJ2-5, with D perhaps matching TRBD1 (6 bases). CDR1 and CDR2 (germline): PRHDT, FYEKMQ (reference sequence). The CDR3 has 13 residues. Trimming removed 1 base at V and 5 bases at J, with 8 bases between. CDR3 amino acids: CASSLDREETQYF. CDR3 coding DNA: TGTGCCAGCAGCTTAGACAGGGAGGAGACCCAGTACTTC.

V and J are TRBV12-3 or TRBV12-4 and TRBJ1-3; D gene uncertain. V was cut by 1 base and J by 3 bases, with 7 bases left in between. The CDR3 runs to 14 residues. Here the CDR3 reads CASSLVEGGNTIYF. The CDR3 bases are TGTGCCAGCAGTTTAGTAGAGGGTGGAAACACCATATATTTT.

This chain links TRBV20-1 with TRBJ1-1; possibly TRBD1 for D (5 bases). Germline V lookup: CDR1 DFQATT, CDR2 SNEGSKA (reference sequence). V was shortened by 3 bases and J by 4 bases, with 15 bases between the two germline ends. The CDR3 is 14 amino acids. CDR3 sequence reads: CSARSGTSGTEAFF. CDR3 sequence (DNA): TGCAGTGCTAGGTCCGGGACGTCGGGCACTGAAGCTTTCTTT.

CDR3 nucleotide sequence: TGTGCCAGTAGGCGACAGACAGCCCAACGAGAAAAACTGTTTTTT. Its translation is CASRRQTAQREKLFF. The chain joins TRBV19 to TRBJ1-4, with D maybe TRBD1 (5 bases). The CDR3 runs 15 residues. V lost 6 bases and J lost 8, with 19 bases in between. Germline values: CDR1 LNHDA, CDR2 SQIVND (reference sequence).

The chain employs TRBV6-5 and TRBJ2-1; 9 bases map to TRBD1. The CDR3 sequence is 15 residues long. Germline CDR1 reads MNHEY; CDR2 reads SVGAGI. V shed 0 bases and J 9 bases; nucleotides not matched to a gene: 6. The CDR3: CASSYSLATGGEQFF. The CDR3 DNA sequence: TGTGCCAGCAGTTACTCGTTAGCGACAGGGGGTGAGCAGTTCTTC.

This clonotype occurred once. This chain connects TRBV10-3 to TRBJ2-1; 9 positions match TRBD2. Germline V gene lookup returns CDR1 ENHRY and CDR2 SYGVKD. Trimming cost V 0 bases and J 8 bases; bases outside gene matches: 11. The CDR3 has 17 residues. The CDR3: CAISESTVSGRTHEQFF. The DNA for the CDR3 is TGTGCCATCAGTGAGTCGACGGTCAGCGGGAGGACCCATGAGCAGTTCTTC.

As DNA, the CDR3 is TGTGCCAGCTCCACCGGGATAATAGGTTCACCCCTCCACTTT. This sequence encodes CASSTGIIGSPLHF. V gene TRBV27 combines with J gene TRBJ1-6; no definite D call. The V and J ends lost 8 bases and 9 bases respectively, with 17 bases between them. This CDR3 contains 14 residues. CDR1 and CDR2 (germline): MNHEY, SMNVEV (reference sequence).

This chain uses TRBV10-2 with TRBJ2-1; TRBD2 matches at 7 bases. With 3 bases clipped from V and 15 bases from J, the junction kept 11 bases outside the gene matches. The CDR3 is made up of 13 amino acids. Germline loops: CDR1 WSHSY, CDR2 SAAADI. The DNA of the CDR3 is TGCGCCAGCAGTGAATATAGTGGGAGGGTGGGGTTCTTC. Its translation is CASSEYSGRVGFF.

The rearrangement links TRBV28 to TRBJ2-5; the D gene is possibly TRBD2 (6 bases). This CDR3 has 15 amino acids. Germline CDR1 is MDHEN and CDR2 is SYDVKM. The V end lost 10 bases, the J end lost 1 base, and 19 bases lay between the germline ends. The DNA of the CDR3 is TGTGCCACCAGAGGGGAGGTAGGGACCCAAGAGACCCAGTACTTC. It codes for CATRGEVGTQETQYF.